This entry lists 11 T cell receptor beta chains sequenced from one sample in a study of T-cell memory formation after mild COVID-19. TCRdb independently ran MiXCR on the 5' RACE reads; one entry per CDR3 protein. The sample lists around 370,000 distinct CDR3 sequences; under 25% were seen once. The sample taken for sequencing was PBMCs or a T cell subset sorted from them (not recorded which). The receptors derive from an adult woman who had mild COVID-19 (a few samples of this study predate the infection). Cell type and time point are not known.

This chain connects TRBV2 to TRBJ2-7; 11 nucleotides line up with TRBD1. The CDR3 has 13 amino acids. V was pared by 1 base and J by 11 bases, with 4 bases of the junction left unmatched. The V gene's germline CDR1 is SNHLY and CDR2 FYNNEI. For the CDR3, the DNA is TGTGCCAGCAGTGAAGGGACAGGGGGCGCCGAGTACTTC. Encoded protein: CASSEGTGGAEYF.

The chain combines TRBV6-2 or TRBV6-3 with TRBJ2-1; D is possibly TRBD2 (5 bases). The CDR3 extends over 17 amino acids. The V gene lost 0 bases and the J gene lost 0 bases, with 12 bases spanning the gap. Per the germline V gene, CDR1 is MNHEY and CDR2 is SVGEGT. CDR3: CASSYSEFGVSYNEQFF. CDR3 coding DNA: TGTGCCAGCAGTTACTCTGAGTTCGGGGTCTCCTACAATGAGCAGTTCTTC.

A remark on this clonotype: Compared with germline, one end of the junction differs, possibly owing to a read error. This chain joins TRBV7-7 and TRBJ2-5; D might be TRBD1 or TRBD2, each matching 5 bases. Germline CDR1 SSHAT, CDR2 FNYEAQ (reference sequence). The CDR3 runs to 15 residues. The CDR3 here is CASSPGTPAGQTQYF. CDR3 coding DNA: TGTGCTAGCAGCCCCGGGACGCCAGCAGGACAGACCCAGTACTTC.

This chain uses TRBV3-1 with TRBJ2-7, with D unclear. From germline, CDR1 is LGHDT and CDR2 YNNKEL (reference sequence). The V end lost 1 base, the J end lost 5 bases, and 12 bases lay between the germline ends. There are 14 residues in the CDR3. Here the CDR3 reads CASSQARPVDEQYF. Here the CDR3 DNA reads TGTGCCAGCAGCCAAGCGCGTCCTGTGGACGAGCAGTACTTC.

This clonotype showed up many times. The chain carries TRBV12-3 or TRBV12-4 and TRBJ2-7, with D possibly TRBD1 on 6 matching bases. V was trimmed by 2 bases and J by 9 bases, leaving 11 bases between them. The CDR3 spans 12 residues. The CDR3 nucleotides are TGTGCCAGCAGTTTACCAGGACAGCGGCAGTACTTC. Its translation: CASSLPGQRQYF.

CDR3 sequence (DNA): TGTGCCAGCAGTTTCCCCCTTCTGACCCAGGACGGGCAGTACTTC. Translation gives CASSFPLLTQDGQYF. V usage is TRBV28 and J usage is TRBJ2-7; D is undetermined. The CDR3 is 15 amino acids. The germline V and J ends were trimmed by 3 bases and 9 bases, with 21 bases remaining between them. The germline V gene encodes CDR1 MDHEN and CDR2 SYDVKM.

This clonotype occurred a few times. CDR3 nucleotide sequence: TGTGCCAGCCTTTTGGGCTTATTCACAGATACGCAGTATTTT. This sequence encodes CASLLGLFTDTQYF. The chain combines TRBV11-2 with TRBJ2-3; D uncertain. CDR1 and CDR2 (germline): SGHAT, FQNNGV. Trimming pared 8 bases from V and 2 bases from J, leaving 14 bases between. The CDR3 has 14 residues.

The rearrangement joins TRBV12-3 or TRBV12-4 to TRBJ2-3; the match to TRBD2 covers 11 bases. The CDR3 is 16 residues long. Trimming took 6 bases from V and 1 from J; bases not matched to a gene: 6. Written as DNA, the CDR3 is TGTGCCAGCAGCCGTAGCGGGAGGGGGGGCACAGATACGCAGTATTTT. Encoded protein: CASSRSGRGGTDTQYF.

CDR3 nucleotides: TGTGCCTGGAGTGCCATCCGGGACAGGGGTAATGACTATGGCTACACCTTC. Its protein is CAWSAIRDRGNDYGYTF. This sequence joins TRBV30 and TRBJ1-2, with TRBD1 matching over 10 bases. CDR3 length: 17 residues. Per germline, CDR1 GTSNPN and CDR2 SVGIG (reference sequence). Trimming took 1 base from V and 3 from J; bases not matched to a gene: 11.

The CDR3 protein is CASSLEEELNYGYTF. CDR3 nucleotides: TGCGCCAGCAGCTTAGAGGAGGAACTAAACTATGGCTACACCTTC. The chain carries TRBV5-1 and TRBJ1-2; no reliable D call. Per the germline V gene, CDR1 is SGHRS and CDR2 is YFSETQ. V was pared by 2 bases and J by 2 bases, with 13 bases between. There are 15 residues in the CDR3.

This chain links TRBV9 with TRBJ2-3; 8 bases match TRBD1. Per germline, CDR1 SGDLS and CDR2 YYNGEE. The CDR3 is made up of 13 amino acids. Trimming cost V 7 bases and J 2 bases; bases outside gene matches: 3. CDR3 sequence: CASDRGVTDTQYF. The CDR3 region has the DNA TGTGCCAGCGACAGGGGAGTCACAGATACGCAGTATTTT.